Listed below are T cell receptor beta chains from one sample, sequenced in a study of blood T cell repertoires in COVID-19. Only in-frame clones appear in the TCRdb table, and some are missing; sequencing was by immunoSEQ multiplex PCR. The data hold 200,000 to 250,000 clones, with about 93% observed a single time. The sample consisted of peripheral blood. The origin of the receptors is a man in his 60s with COVID-19, enrolled during active disease. CDR3s include the opening cysteine and the closing phenylalanine or tryptophan. Each record gives: J gene, clone size, V gene, CDR3 protein. Size is stated for part of the rows, as once, few or many counts, or as a class when the clone is expanded.

j_gene: TRBJ2-2
abundance: once
v_gene: TRBV9
CDR3aa: CASSVGSGSAGELFF

j_gene: TRBJ1-2
abundance: once
v_gene: TRBV30
CDR3aa: CAWSLGQGGYTF

j_gene: TRBJ1-4
abundance: -
v_gene: TRBV3-1/TRBV3-2
CDR3aa: CASSLKGALGEKLFF

j_gene: TRBJ1-5
abundance: -
v_gene: TRBV10-2
CDR3aa: CASRTANSNQPQHF

j_gene: TRBJ2-2
abundance: -
v_gene: TRBV7-3
CDR3aa: CASSLNWGDGELFF

j_gene: TRBJ1-6
abundance: -
v_gene: TRBV12-3/TRBV12-4
CDR3aa: CASSLAGSPLHF

j_gene: TRBJ1-5
abundance: -
v_gene: TRBV19
CDR3aa: CASSQGAQPQHF

j_gene: TRBJ2-5
abundance: -
v_gene: TRBV9
CDR3aa: CASSRTGVPQETQYF

j_gene: TRBJ1-4
abundance: -
v_gene: TRBV15
CDR3aa: CATSRDRGFATNEKLFF

j_gene: TRBJ1-5
abundance: -
v_gene: TRBV18
CDR3aa: CASSPQGYQPQHF

j_gene: TRBJ1-2
abundance: once
v_gene: TRBV5-1
CDR3aa: CASSSTALFYTF

j_gene: TRBJ1-6
abundance: -
v_gene: TRBV10-2
CDR3aa: CASSELGLSSYNSPLHF

j_gene: TRBJ2-3
abundance: -
v_gene: TRBV5-1
CDR3aa: CASRLAGGSDTQYF

j_gene: TRBJ2-7
abundance: -
v_gene: TRBV18
CDR3aa: CASSPDRVVVEQYF

j_gene: TRBJ2-2
abundance: -
v_gene: TRBV5-1
CDR3aa: CASNLLQGARTGELFF

j_gene: TRBJ1-5
abundance: -
v_gene: TRBV30
CDR3aa: CAWSVAEYQPQHF

j_gene: TRBJ2-3
abundance: -
v_gene: TRBV18
CDR3aa: CASSPLRRERSDTQYF

j_gene: TRBJ1-6
abundance: -
v_gene: TRBV27
CDR3aa: CASSLGGAGYNSPLHF

j_gene: TRBJ2-2
abundance: once
v_gene: TRBV9
CDR3aa: CASSVGPGANTGELFF

j_gene: TRBJ1-2
abundance: -
v_gene: TRBV5-8
CDR3aa: CASSPGQRANYGYTF

j_gene: TRBJ2-7
abundance: -
v_gene: TRBV13
CDR3aa: CASSSAQGQGIYEQYF

j_gene: TRBJ2-1
abundance: -
v_gene: TRBV5-4
CDR3aa: CASSDPGVSYNEQFF

j_gene: TRBJ2-1
abundance: -
v_gene: TRBV21-1
CDR3aa: CASSKNGTSGGAYNEQFF

j_gene: TRBJ1-2
abundance: -
v_gene: TRBV3-1/TRBV3-2
CDR3aa: CASSQSWTGGSYGYTF

j_gene: TRBJ2-7
abundance: few
v_gene: TRBV30
CDR3aa: CAWTSGNPPYEQYF

j_gene: TRBJ1-1
abundance: -
v_gene: TRBV7-3
CDR3aa: CASSLGGGVNTEAFF

j_gene: TRBJ1-4
abundance: -
v_gene: TRBV25-1
CDR3aa: CASSASRRPEEKLFF